This is a list of T cell receptor beta chains from one sample in a study of early T cells in non-severe SARS-CoV-2 infection. TCRdb reprocessed the 5' RACE reads via MiXCR and lists one record per CDR3 protein. There are tens of thousands of distinct CDR3 sequences in the sample; around 14% occur only once, and roughly 8.8% lies in the top ten. The sequences come from whole blood, collected at baseline. The receptors were gathered from an adult who was a healthcare worker with PCR-confirmed SARS-CoV-2 infection or an uninfected control (not recorded which). Both conserved end residues are part of each CDR3.

>TRBV5-4
CASSLEGRGTEAFF
>TRBV11-2
CASSLRDREMNEQFF
>TRBV6-1
CASSEGVHTEAFF
>TRBV6-2/TRBV6-3
CASRAVRSGETQYF
>TRBV29-1
CSVGREEVNTEAFF
>TRBV12-3/TRBV12-4
CASRGWDTEAFF
>TRBV28
CASSSRDRRLKPQHF
>TRBV20-1
CSAGLAGGQPQHF
>TRBV6-2/TRBV6-3
CASRPTGGRRTEAFF
>TRBV30
CASSLGGVNSPLHF
>TRBV2
CASSVSPSGKGMYQETQYF
>TRBV12-3/TRBV12-4
CASRLQAGTKNIQYF
>TRBV7-9
CASSSLRDKALGEAFF
>TRBV6-5
CASSHSRLSWGNSPLHF
>TRBV5-6
CASSLGGNAYEQYF
>TRBV7-9
CASSFPTSGTETQYF
>TRBV7-8
CASSPVVAGVTDTQYF
>TRBV12-3/TRBV12-4
CASRKQGAGNTIYF
>TRBV11-3
CASSFPGQGNSPLHF
>TRBV7-9
CASRGADTEAFF
>TRBV18
CASSPFERGTSYEQYF
>TRBV12-3/TRBV12-4
CASSFTGKTDTQYF
>TRBV4-3
CASSQDQASGRGNEQFF
>TRBV10-2
CASSVRPVDYTFF
>TRBV6-2/TRBV6-3
CASSYFYEQYF
>TRBV7-9
CASREWVDTQYF
>TRBV19
CASGYRRNQPQHF
>TRBV29-1
CSVEDTENTEAFF
>TRBV29-1
CSVEDLGSSQF
>TRBV6-5
CASRSGQGLYEQYF
>TRBV20-1
CSARDTVWNQPQHF
>TRBV29-1
CSAGTDNYGYTF
>TRBV7-2
CASSRDLRGTEAFF
>TRBV6-2/TRBV6-3
CASILDGYTEAFF
>TRBV7-6
CASSPSIVSSGFGEQYF
>TRBV28
CASSFVGAAGSSYEQYF
>TRBV3-1
CASSQEIGGTTDTQYF
>TRBV20-1
CSAALGAGATDTQYF
>TRBV10-2
CASRGGRSSYNEQFF
>TRBV6-6
CASSRSGTGPDEQYF
>TRBV21-1
CASIWGPYEQYF
>TRBV11-2
CASSLGTTSTDTQYF
>TRBV7-3
CASSLRDASDTQYF